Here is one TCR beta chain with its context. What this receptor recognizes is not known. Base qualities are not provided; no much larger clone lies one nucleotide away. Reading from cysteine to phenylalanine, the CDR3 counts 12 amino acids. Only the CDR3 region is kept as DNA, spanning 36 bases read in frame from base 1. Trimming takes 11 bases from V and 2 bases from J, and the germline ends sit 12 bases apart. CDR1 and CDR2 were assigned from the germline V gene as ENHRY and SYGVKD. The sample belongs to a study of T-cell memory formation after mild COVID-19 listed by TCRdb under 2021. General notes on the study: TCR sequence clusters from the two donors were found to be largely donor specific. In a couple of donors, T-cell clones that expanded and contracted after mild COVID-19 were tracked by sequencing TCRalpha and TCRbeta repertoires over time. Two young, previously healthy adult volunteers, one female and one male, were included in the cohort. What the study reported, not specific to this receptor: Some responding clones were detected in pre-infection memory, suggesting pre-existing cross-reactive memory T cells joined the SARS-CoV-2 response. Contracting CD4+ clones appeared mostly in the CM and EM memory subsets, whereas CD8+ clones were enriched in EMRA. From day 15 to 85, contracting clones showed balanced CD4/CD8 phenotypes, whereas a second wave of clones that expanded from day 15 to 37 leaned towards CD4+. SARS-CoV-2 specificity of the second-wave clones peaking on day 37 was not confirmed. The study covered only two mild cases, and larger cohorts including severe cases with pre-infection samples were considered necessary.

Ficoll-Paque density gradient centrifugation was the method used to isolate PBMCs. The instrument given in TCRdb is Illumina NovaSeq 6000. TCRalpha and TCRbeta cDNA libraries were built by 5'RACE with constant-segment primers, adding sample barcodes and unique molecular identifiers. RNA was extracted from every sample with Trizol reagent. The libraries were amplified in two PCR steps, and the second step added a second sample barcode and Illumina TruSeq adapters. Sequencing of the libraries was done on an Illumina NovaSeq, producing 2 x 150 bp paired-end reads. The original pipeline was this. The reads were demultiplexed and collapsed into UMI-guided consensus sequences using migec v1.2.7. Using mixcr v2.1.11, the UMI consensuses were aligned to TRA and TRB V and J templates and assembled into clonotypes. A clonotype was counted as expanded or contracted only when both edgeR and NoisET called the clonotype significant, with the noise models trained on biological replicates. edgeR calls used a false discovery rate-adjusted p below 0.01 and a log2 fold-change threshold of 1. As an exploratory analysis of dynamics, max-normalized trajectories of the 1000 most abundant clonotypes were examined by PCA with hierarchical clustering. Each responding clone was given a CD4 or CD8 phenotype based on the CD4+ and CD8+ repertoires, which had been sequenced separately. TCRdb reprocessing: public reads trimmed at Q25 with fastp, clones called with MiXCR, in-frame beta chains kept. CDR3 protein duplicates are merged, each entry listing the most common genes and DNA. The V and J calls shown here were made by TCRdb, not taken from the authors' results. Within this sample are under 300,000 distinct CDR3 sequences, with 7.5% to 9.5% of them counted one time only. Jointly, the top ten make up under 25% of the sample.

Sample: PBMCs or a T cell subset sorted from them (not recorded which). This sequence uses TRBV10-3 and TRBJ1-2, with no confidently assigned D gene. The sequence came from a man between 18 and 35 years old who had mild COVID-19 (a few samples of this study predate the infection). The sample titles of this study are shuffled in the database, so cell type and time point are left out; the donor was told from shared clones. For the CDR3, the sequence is CASAEPNYGYTF. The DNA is TGTGCCTCTGCAGAGCCAAACTATGGCTACACCTTC.